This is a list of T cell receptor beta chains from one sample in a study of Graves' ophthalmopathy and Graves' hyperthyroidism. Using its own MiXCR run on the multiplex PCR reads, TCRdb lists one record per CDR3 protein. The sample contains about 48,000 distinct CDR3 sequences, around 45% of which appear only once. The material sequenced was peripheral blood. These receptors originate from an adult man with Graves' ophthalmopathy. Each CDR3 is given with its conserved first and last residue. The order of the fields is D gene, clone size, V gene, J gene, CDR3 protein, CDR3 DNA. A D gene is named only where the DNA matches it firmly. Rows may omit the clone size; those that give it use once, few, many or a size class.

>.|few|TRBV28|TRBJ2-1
CASISRESYNEQFF
TGTGCCAGCATTTCGCGGGAATCCTACAATGAGCAGTTCTTC
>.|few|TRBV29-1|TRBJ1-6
CSVEWGGRNSPLHF
TGCAGCGTTGAATGGGGAGGGCGTAATTCACCCCTCCACTTT
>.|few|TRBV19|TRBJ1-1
CASSIDGYGTEAFF
TGTGCCAGTAGTATAGATGGGTACGGGACTGAAGCTTTCTTT
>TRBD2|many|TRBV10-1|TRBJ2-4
CASSPSVSGGNIQYF
TGCGCCAGCAGTCCCTCCGTGAGCGGGGGCAACATTCAGTACTTC
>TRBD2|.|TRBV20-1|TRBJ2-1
CSARGHTSGGTYNEQFF
TGCAGTGCTAGAGGTCATACTAGCGGGGGGACCTACAATGAGCAGTTCTTC
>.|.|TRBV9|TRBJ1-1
CASSPSGIAEAFF
TGTGCCAGCAGCCCCTCGGGTATAGCTGAAGCTTTCTTT
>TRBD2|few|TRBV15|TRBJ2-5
CATSRDLLAGGQETQYF
TGTGCCACCAGCAGAGATTTACTAGCGGGAGGCCAAGAGACCCAGTACTTC
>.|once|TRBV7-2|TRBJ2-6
CASSLATGANVLTF
TGTGCCAGCAGCTTAGCGACAGGGGCCAACGTCCTGACTTTC
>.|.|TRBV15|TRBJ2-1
CATSRDDRLSVNEQFF
TGTGCCACCAGCAGAGATGACCGCCTGTCGGTTAATGAGCAGTTCTTC
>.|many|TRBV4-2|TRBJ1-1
CASSQVYRQRRNTEAFF
TGTGCCAGCAGCCAAGTATACCGACAGCGACGGAACACTGAAGCTTTCTTT
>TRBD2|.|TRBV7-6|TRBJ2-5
CASRYSGSVETQYF
TGTGCCAGCAGATATAGCGGGAGTGTAGAGACCCAGTACTTC